This T cell receptor (beta chain) was identified in a study of T cell responses to AZD1222 COVID-19 vaccine. Comments on this clone: Its antigen is unknown.

Whole-study findings and limits: Just 5 to 7 people given AZD1222 tested seropositive at baseline. Repertoires were collected only later (after the peak T cell response had occurred). Two AZD1222 administrations were followed by greater Spike-specific TCR breadth and depth. Reportedly, close to half of spike-specific TCRs are directed against unmutated variant regions.

Clones were read by immunoSEQ multiplex PCR, and TCRdb kept only the in-frame ones, dropping some. The sample lists about 130,000 clones; roughly nine tenths were seen once. The sequence came from an adult who received the AZD1222 COVID-19 vaccine. The input for sequencing was peripheral blood, taken 28 days after the second AZD1222 dose.

DNA for the CDR3: TGCAGCGTGACCAGGGGACTTCTGGATGGCTACACCTTC. The encoded protein is CSVTRGLLDGYTF. The chain joins TRBV29-1 to TRBJ1-2; D is perhaps TRBD1 (6 bases). CDR3 length: 13 residues. CDR1 SQVTM and CDR2 ANQGSEA come from the germline V gene. V was trimmed by 6 bases and J by 6 bases, leaving 17 bases between them.